Listed below are T cell receptor beta chains from one sample, sequenced in a study of cytomegalovirus exposure and HLA in healthy donors. TCRdb's copy holds only in-frame clones and misses some; the assay was immunoSEQ multiplex PCR. Of under 200,000 clones in the sample, 80% are singletons; the top ten hold about 6.3%. Specimen: PBMCs. The receptors originated from a male donor in good health and CMV-seropositive. CDR3s include the opening cysteine and the closing phenylalanine or tryptophan. The D gene is left open where the match is weak. Not every row has a clone size; where given, it reads once, few, many or a size class.

j_gene	v_gene	abundance	d_gene	CDR3aa	CDR3nt
TRBJ2-1	TRBV5-1	.	.	CASSSQRPNNEQFF	TGCGCCAGCAGCTCCCAGCGGCCTAACAATGAGCAGTTCTTC
TRBJ2-3	TRBV18	.	TRBD2	CASSPLAGGYTDTQYF	TGTGCCAGCTCACCGCTAGCGGGAGGGTACACAGATACGCAGTATTTT
TRBJ1-2	TRBV2	.	.	CASSADRDPGYTF	TGTGCCAGCAGTGCCGACCGGGATCCTGGCTACACCTTC
TRBJ2-7	TRBV5-1	.	TRBD2	CASSSGTSGTYEQYF	TGCGCCAGCAGCTCCGGTACTAGCGGGACCTACGAGCAGTACTTC
TRBJ2-5	TRBV6-5	.	.	CASSSPVVQETQYF	TGTGCCAGCAGTTCCCCAGTCGTCCAAGAGACCCAGTACTTC
TRBJ2-7	TRBV29-1	once	.	CSVVRGGQATYEQYF	TGCAGCGTTGTGAGGGGGGGGCAGGCCACCTACGAGCAGTACTTC
TRBJ2-1	TRBV11-2	.	.	CASSLEVFREQFF	TGTGCCAGCAGCTTAGAGGTTTTCAGGGAGCAGTTCTTC
TRBJ2-1	TRBV27	.	TRBD2	CASSLSREGLNEQFF	TGTGCCAGCAGTTTATCGCGGGAGGGCCTCAATGAGCAGTTCTTC
TRBJ2-7	TRBV5-1	.	.	CASSGGAMNEQYF	TGCGCCAGCAGTGGAGGGGCGATGAACGAGCAGTACTTC
TRBJ1-4	TRBV5-1	.	TRBD1	CASSLGTANEKLFF	TGCGCCAGCAGCCTAGGGACAGCTAATGAAAAACTGTTTTTT
TRBJ2-7	TRBV28	once	TRBD1	CASSLGGTGSAEQYF	TGTGCCAGCAGTTTGGGTGGGACAGGGTCGGCCGAGCAGTACTTC
TRBJ2-5	TRBV7-7	.	.	CASSLELQETQYF	TGTGCTAGCAGCTTAGAACTCCAAGAGACCCAGTACTTC
TRBJ2-1	TRBV7-9	.	TRBD2	CASSPGTSGTNYNEQFF	TGTGCCAGCAGCCCCGGGACTAGCGGGACCAACTACAATGAGCAGTTCTTC
TRBJ2-5	TRBV7-8	.	.	CASSSGLRSLETQYF	TGTGCCAGCAGCTCCGGACTTCGATCTTTGGAGACCCAGTACTTC
TRBJ2-1	TRBV27	.	TRBD1	CASTNRGRLSSEQFF	TGTGCCAGCACCAACAGGGGAAGACTTTCAAGTGAGCAGTTCTTC
TRBJ2-3	TRBV5-4	few	.	CASGRSVDGTDTQYF	TGTGCCAGCGGGAGGTCGGTTGACGGAACAGATACGCAGTATTTT
TRBJ2-2	TRBV7-9	.	.	CASSTKGGRDTGELFF	TGTGCCAGCAGCACTAAAGGAGGCCGAGACACCGGGGAGCTGTTTTTT
TRBJ1-1	TRBV28	.	TRBD1	CASSLGGTGAFF	TGTGCCAGCAGTTTAGGTGGGACAGGAGCTTTCTTT
TRBJ2-7	TRBV27	.	TRBD2	CASKNWGGDEQYF	TGTGCCAGCAAAAACTGGGGAGGGGACGAGCAGTACTTC
TRBJ1-4	TRBV6-1	once	TRBD1	CASSGWTGGTLATNEKLFF	TGTGCCAGCAGTGGATGGACAGGGGGCACCTTAGCAACTAATGAAAAACTGTTTTTT
TRBJ1-1	TRBV6-5	.	.	CASVVTGAGTEAFF	TGTGCCAGCGTGGTTACTGGCGCGGGCACTGAAGCTTTCTTT
TRBJ2-1	TRBV29-1	.	TRBD2	CSVPLAGREQFF	TGCAGCGTTCCCCTAGCGGGACGTGAGCAGTTCTTC
TRBJ2-1	TRBV9	.	.	CASSVGNLGYNEQFF	TGTGCCAGCAGCGTAGGGAATCTAGGTTACAATGAGCAGTTCTTC
TRBJ2-7	TRBV4-2	.	.	CASSQGLGAVSSYEQYF	TGTGCCAGCAGCCAGGGTCTCGGAGCGGTAAGCTCCTACGAGCAGTACTTC
TRBJ2-7	TRBV21-1	.	.	CASSKDGVTGGTYEQYF	TGTGCCAGCAGCAAAGACGGAGTGACAGGGGGGACCTACGAGCAGTACTTC